Below are 23 T cell receptor beta chains sequenced from a single sample in a study of regulatory T cells in long-lasting Graves disease. Time point meaning: newly diagnosed GD, antithyroid drugs for less than 3 months. Preparation of the TCR library used RNA extracted from PBMCs. The authors built TCR beta libraries using iRepertoire HTBI primers and Arm-PCR of CDR3 regions. From the multiplex PCR reads, TCRdb called clonotypes with MiXCR, one entry per CDR3 protein. Among 350,000 to 550,000 distinct CDR3 sequences listed, approximately 14% were seen once. The same data also contributed to another study, on T cells in Graves' hyperthyroidism and ophthalmopathy.

Source: peripheral blood mononuclear cells (PBMCs), taken at new diagnosis, from a patient treated with antithyroid drugs. The source of these receptors is a woman in her forties or fifties with Graves disease.

Remarks on this clonotype: At one of its ends the junction is not consistent with the germline gene, which may arise from a read error. The rearrangement joins TRBV28 to TRBJ2-7; the D gene is possibly TRBD2 (5 bases). Germline-derived CDR1 and CDR2 are MDHEN and SYDVKM. The length of the CDR3 is 15 residues. CDR3 region: CASSNPSGYSYEKYF. CDR3 DNA sequence: TGTGCCAGCAGTAATCCTTCGGGATACTCCTACGAGAAGTACTTC. Full variable domain (outside the CDR3, taken from reference TRBV28 and TRBJ2-7): DVKVTQSSRYLVKRTGEKVFLECVQDMDHENMFWYRQDPGLGLRLIYFSYDVKMKEKGDIPEGYSVSREKKERFSLILESASTNQTSMYLCASSNPSGYSYEKYFGPGTRLTVT.

The genes are TRBV7-9 and TRBJ1-4; 9 bases are a match to TRBD1. The CDR3 spans 13 residues. Germline V gene data show CDR1 as SEHNR and CDR2 as FQNEAQ (reference sequence). With 5 bases clipped from V and 15 bases from J, the junction kept 10 bases outside the gene matches. The DNA of the CDR3 is TGTGCCAGCAGCCTCGGACAGGGGAGGATGTTGTTTTTT. Translated, it gives CASSLGQGRMLFF.

The sample holds many counts of this clonotype. The chain has TRBV24-1 and TRBJ2-7; D is possibly TRBD1 or TRBD2 (5 bases each). Looked up from germline, CDR1 is KGHDR and CDR2 is SFDVKD. This CDR3 region has 14 residues. V gave up 5 bases and J gave up 2 bases, with 12 bases separating them. In nucleotides, the CDR3 is TGTGCCACCAGTGCCCGGGGCAGTCCCTACGAGCAGTACTTC. Amino acid sequence: CATSARGSPYEQYF.

J is TRBJ2-3 and V is TRBV4-1, with TRBD2 matching over 14 bases. The CDR3 extends over 18 amino acids. After removal of 5 bases from V and 2 bases from J, the junction contained 9 bases not matched to a gene. Germline V gene lookup returns CDR1 MGHRA and CDR2 YSYEKL. The CDR3 sequence is CASSFRTSGRSPTDTQYF. Written as DNA, the CDR3 is TGCGCCAGCAGCTTCCGGACTAGCGGGAGGTCTCCCACAGATACGCAGTATTTT.

Many counts were recorded for this clonotype. The V gene is TRBV11-2, the J gene TRBJ2-7; TRBD2 agrees at 7 bases. CDR1 is SGHAT, CDR2 FQNNGV, per germline. With V trimmed by 6 bases and J by 4 bases, 12 bases remained unmatched. The CDR3 totals 15 residues. CDR3 coding DNA: TGTGCCAGCAGTCTCGAACCTAGCGGCCCTTACGAGCAGTACTTC. As protein: CASSLEPSGPYEQYF.

The V call is TRBV5-4, the J call TRBJ2-5; TRBD2 agrees at 10 bases. With V trimmed by 4 bases and J by 2 bases, 5 bases remained unmatched. This CDR3 has 15 residues. Looked up from germline, CDR1 is SGHNT and CDR2 is YYREEE (reference sequence). DNA for the CDR3: TGTGCCAGCAGCACCCAGCGGGGGGGGCAAGAGACCCAGTACTTC. This codes for CASSTQRGGQETQYF.

V usage is TRBV4-1 and J usage is TRBJ1-6, with TRBD1 identical over 10 bases. V trimming: 3 bases; J trimming: 9 bases; junction bases outside the gene matches: 2. From germline, CDR1 is MGHRA and CDR2 YSYEKL. The CDR3 contains 14 residues. CDR3 bases: TGCGCCAGCAGCCAGGGGGACAGGGGTTCACCCCTCCACTTT. It is translated as CASSQGDRGSPLHF.

This clonotype was observed many times. A clone one base away is much larger, so this may be a read error. This chain joins TRBV11-2 and TRBJ2-1; D might be TRBD2 (6 bases). The CDR3 length is 16 residues. The V gene's germline CDR1 is SGHAT and CDR2 FQNNGV. In DNA form, the CDR3 reads TGTGCCAGCAGCTTAGGACCTGGGACTTACGGGGATGAGCAGCTCTTC. This codes for CASSLGPGTYGDEQLF. Together with reference TRBV11-2 and TRBJ2-1, the CDR3 gives the full variable domain: EAGVAQSPRYKIIEKRQSVAFWCNPISGHATLYWYQQILGQGPKLLIQFQNNGVVDDSQLPKDRFSAERLKGVDSTLKIQPAKLEDSAVYLCASSLGPGTYGDEQLFGPGTRLTVL.

A few counts support this clonotype. Just one base apart from a much larger clone, this may be a read error. J is TRBJ2-2 and V is TRBV6-1; perhaps TRBD2 as D (6 bases). Germline V gene sequence: CDR1 MNHNS, CDR2 SASEGT. The CDR3 covers 13 residues. The CDR3 nucleotides read TGTGGCAGCACGGTGGGGAGGACCGGGGAGCTGTTTTTT. This encodes CGSTVGRTGELFF.

A single count supports this clonotype. The genes are TRBV5-6 and TRBJ2-3; D remains unclear. Germline V gene data show CDR1 as SGHDT and CDR2 as YYEEEE. V lost 4 bases, J lost 4 bases, and 10 bases lay in between. The CDR3 extends over 13 amino acids. The CDR3: CASSVGISDTQYF. The DNA for the CDR3 is TGTGCCAGCAGCGTAGGGATTTCAGATACGCAGTATTTT.

This clonotype was seen repeatedly, ten times or more. The V gene is TRBV3-1, the J gene TRBJ1-2; D unresolved. The V end was cut by 1 base, the J end by 8 bases, with 20 bases between. In germline, CDR1 is LGHDT, CDR2 YNNKEL (reference sequence). This CDR3 comprises 16 residues. The CDR3 here is CASSQVVRGPAGGYTF. The CDR3 bases are TGTGCCAGCAGCCAAGTTGTACGAGGCCCCGCGGGGGGCTACACCTTC.

This chain connects TRBV2 to TRBJ2-1; 7 bases are shared with TRBD1. The CDR3 is 12 amino acids. With 4 bases clipped from V and 7 bases from J, the junction kept 1 base outside the gene matches. CDR1 and CDR2 (germline): SNHLY, FYNNEI. CDR3 amino acids: CASSVQGNEQFF. The DNA of the CDR3 is TGTGCCAGCAGTGTACAGGGGAATGAGCAGTTCTTC.

Concerning this clonotype: Given a much more abundant clone one base away, this may be a read error. The chain is built from TRBV18 and TRBJ2-1; TRBD2 matches at 15 bases. The CDR3 is 17 amino acids. CDR1 KGHSH and CDR2 LQKENI come from the germline V gene. Germline trimming cut 6 bases from V and 8 bases from J; bases unmatched to any gene: 11. CDR3 nucleotide sequence: TGTGCCAGCTCCCGGACTAGCGGGAGGGCCGTAAGGCATGAGCAGTTCTTC. This encodes CASSRTSGRAVRHEQFF.

This clonotype was counted ten times or more. The V and J genes are TRBV20-1 and TRBJ2-5; D gene ambiguous. The V gene lost 3 bases and the J gene lost 1 base, with 3 bases spanning the gap. This CDR3 contains 11 residues. Germline V CDR1 and CDR2: DFQATT, SNEGSKA (reference sequence). The CDR3 region has the DNA TGCAGTGCTAGGCGCCAAGAGACCCAGTACTTC. This translates into CSARRQETQYF.

In its sample, this clonotype was seen many times. The V gene is TRBV3-1, the J gene TRBJ2-1, with 7 bases identical to TRBD2. Losses at the gene ends were 1 base for V and 4 bases for J; bases not matched to a gene: 4. The CDR3 contains 15 residues. CDR1 is LGHDT, CDR2 YNNKEL, per germline (reference sequence). The CDR3 reads CASSQGLASYNEQFF. CDR3 in DNA: TGTGCCAGCAGCCAAGGACTAGCTTCGTACAATGAGCAGTTCTTC.

This clonotype was detected ten times or more. V is TRBV27 and J is TRBJ1-6, with 12 bases fitting TRBD1. The CDR3 extends over 15 amino acids. Germline V gene sequence: CDR1 MNHEY, CDR2 SMNVEV (reference sequence). J lost 7 bases, V lost 5 bases, and 3 bases had no gene match. CDR3 amino acids: CASSGTGGANSPLHF. Here the CDR3 DNA reads TGTGCCAGCAGTGGGACAGGGGGCGCGAATTCACCCCTCCACTTT.

The sample holds many counts of this clonotype. V is TRBV27 and J is TRBJ2-7; possibly TRBD2 for D (6 bases). This CDR3 has 13 amino acids. Germline V gene data show CDR1 as MNHEY and CDR2 as SMNVEV (reference sequence). The ends were cut back, 3 bases at V and 8 bases at J, with 14 bases in the middle. CDR3 sequence: CASSLGWGDKQYF. In DNA form, the CDR3 reads TGTGCCAGCAGTTTGGGCTGGGGGGATAAGCAGTACTTC.

This clonotype has a handful of counts. The rearrangement joins TRBV18 to TRBJ2-7; D might be TRBD1 (5 bases). The CDR3 runs to 15 residues. Trimming took off 2 bases at V and 1 base at J, with 12 bases between the two ends. Germline-derived CDR1 and CDR2 are KGHSH and LQKENI. This chain's CDR3 is CASSPRSTGSYEQYF. The CDR3, as DNA: TGTGCCAGCTCACCAAGGAGTACAGGATCCTACGAGCAGTACTTC.

This chain links TRBV7-2 with TRBJ2-1; 12 nucleotides match TRBD2. The CDR3 spans 16 residues. V trimming: 5 bases; J trimming: 6 bases; junction bases outside the gene matches: 8. Germline V gene lookup returns CDR1 SGHTA and CDR2 FQGNSA. The CDR3 coding sequence is TGTGCCAGCAGCCAAGGTGGACTAGCGGGATTCAATGAGCAGTTCTTC. Translation: CASSQGGLAGFNEQFF.

Ten or more counts support this clonotype. V and J are TRBV30 and TRBJ1-2; no clear D gene. Per germline, CDR1 GTSNPN and CDR2 SVGIG (reference sequence). V was pared by 2 bases and J by 4 bases, with 11 bases between. The CDR3 totals 13 residues. CDR3 in DNA: TGTGCCTGGAGTTTGAGGTTGGGCTATGGCTACACCTTC. It specifies CAWSLRLGYGYTF.

This clonotype was recorded many times. The chain has TRBV7-8 and TRBJ2-1, with 8 bases matching TRBD2. Germline assignment: CDR1 SGHVS and CDR2 FQNEAQ. The ends lost 2 bases at V and 2 bases at J; junction bases unmatched: 2. The CDR3 is made up of 15 amino acids. CDR3 protein: CASSLTGGPYNEQFF. The DNA for the CDR3 is TGTGCCAGCAGCTTAACGGGAGGGCCCTACAATGAGCAGTTCTTC.

Concerning this clonotype itself: The junction and the germline gene differ at one end; a read error may be behind it. The CDR3 spells CASSLNGYLGLSESSYDEQFF. The CDR3 DNA reads as TGTGCCAGCAGCTTAAACGGCTACCTCGGACTATCGGAAAGCTCCTACGATGAGCAGTTCTTC. The chain links TRBV11-2 to TRBJ2-1; D may be TRBD2 (6 bases). CDR3 length: 21 residues. CDR1 and CDR2 from the germline V gene are SGHAT and FQNNGV.

The table lists this clonotype with many counts. The V and J genes are TRBV27 and TRBJ2-7, with D perhaps matching TRBD1 (6 bases). V gave up 6 bases and J gave up 1 base, with 16 bases separating them. This CDR3 has 15 amino acids. Germline V gene sequence: CDR1 MNHEY, CDR2 SMNVEV (reference sequence). The CDR3 DNA reads TGTGCCAGCAGCGACAACAGGGTTCGGTCCTACGAGCAGTACTTC. Translating gives CASSDNRVRSYEQYF.